The subject of this entry is one TCR beta chain. Its target antigen remains unknown. From each donor, a roughly 2.3 ml peripheral blood sample was collected into PAXgene tubes and stored at -80 degrees C. Without T cell sorting, total RNA was isolated from whole blood using the PAXgene blood miRNA kit on an automated QIAcube. Peripheral blood from monozygotic twin pairs, either concordant or discordant for inflammatory bowel disease, underwent deep TCRalpha and TCRbeta repertoire profiling that used unique molecular barcoding. For every twin pair, smoking habits were documented, and each individual was categorised as a current, former or never smoker. Library preparation employed 5' RACE. Preparation of each TCR library used approximately 3,200 ng of total RNA. For each sample, cDNA was synthesized in eight separate reactions using SMARTScribe reverse transcriptase. During cDNA synthesis, template switching was used to introduce unique molecular identifiers that contained a 6-nucleotide sample barcode. Amplification of TCRalpha and TCRbeta cDNA involved two nested PCRs of 16 and 9 cycles, and each PCR was followed by bead purification. Before amplification, the cDNA was treated with uracil DNA-glycosylase and purified using the QIAquick PCR purification kit. The second PCR was the step at which Illumina TruSeq-compatible adapters and sample-specific barcodes were added. Library quality and concentration were checked on TapeStation and Qubit, and libraries were pooled at about 5 ng each. Sequencing of the pooled libraries was done on an Illumina HiSeq2500 single-index Rapid Run using custom sequencing primers and 2 x 100 bp reads. As for the original processing: PCR and sequencing errors were corrected by UMI-based consensus assembly using MiGEC version 1.2.6. MiXCR version 2.1.1 was used to carry out V(D)J alignment, clonotype assembly and CDR3 extraction. To normalise gene usage, clonotype sharing and MAIT/NKT TCR abundance, the analysis used the top 1000, 10 000 and 20 000 clonotypes per sample. Diversity was computed as the inverse Simpson index with the vegan R package after downsampling to 27 000 UMIs. Statistical testing used paired Mann-Whitney U tests on the discordant twin pairs and applied Benjamini-Hochberg correction for multiple testing. TCRdb reprocessed the reads and assigns one entry to each CDR3 protein sequence, leaving out DNA. TCRdb, rather than the study authors, made the V and J calls. The sample's records list around 400,000 distinct CDR3 sequences. The ten top clones hold 2% to 3% of the sample.

The record originates from a study of monozygotic twins with inflammatory bowel disease (dated by TCRdb to between 2019 and 2020). At the level of the whole study: A total of some 28 monozygotic twin pairs were included in the full study, comprising nine German pairs (four IBD-concordant, five IBD-discordant) and 19 IBD-discordant Danish pairs. Each individual had, on average, about 151 000 unique TCRalpha sequences and 181 000 unique TCRbeta sequences available for analysis. The search for disease-associated traits relied mainly on comparing IBD patients with their genetically identical healthy co-twins within discordant pairs. What the research found in general, with its limitations: Fewer clonotypes were shared with other individuals by IBD patients than by healthy twins, most markedly in patients showing signs of disease activity. Differing immunosuppressive treatments among patients may have added background noise and inter-individual variability to the repertoires. Different T cell subtypes could not be distinguished in the analysis. The results gave no support for a single strong signal or clonotype linked to IBD. A decrease in TCRbeta repertoire diversity, as measured by inverse Simpson index, was observed in IBD patients compared with their healthy co-twins. Repertoire similarity did not differ between concordant and discordant twins, which could be due to limited statistical power.

The CDR3, cysteine through phenylalanine, is 16 amino acids long. Nucleotide data are not available. CDR1 is given as SGDLS and CDR2 as YYNGEE, both from the germline V gene. Sequencing was carried out using blood. The receptor was derived from a human donor with ulcerative colitis or Crohn's disease, or a healthy co-twin of an affected twin (not recorded which). The sequence joins TRBV9 to TRBJ2-2; TCRdb's D call of TRBD1 is untestable without DNA. CDR3 protein: CASSARGAANTGELFF.